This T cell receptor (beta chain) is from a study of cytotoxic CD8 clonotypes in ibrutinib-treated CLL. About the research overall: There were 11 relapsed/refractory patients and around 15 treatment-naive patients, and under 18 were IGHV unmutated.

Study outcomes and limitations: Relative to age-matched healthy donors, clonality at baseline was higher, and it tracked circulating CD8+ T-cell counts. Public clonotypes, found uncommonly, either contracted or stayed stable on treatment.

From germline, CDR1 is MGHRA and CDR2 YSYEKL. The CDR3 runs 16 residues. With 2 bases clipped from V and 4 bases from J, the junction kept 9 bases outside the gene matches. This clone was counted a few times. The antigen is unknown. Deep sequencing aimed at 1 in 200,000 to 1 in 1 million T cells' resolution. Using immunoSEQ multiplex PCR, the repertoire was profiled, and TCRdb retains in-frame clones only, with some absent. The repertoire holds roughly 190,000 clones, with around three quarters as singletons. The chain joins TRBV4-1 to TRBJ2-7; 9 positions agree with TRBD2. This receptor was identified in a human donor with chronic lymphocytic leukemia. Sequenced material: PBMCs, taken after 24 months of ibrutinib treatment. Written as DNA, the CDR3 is TGCGCCAGCAGCCAACAGGTTCCGCGGGAGGGTTACGAGCAGTACTTC. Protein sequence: CASSQQVPREGYEQYF.